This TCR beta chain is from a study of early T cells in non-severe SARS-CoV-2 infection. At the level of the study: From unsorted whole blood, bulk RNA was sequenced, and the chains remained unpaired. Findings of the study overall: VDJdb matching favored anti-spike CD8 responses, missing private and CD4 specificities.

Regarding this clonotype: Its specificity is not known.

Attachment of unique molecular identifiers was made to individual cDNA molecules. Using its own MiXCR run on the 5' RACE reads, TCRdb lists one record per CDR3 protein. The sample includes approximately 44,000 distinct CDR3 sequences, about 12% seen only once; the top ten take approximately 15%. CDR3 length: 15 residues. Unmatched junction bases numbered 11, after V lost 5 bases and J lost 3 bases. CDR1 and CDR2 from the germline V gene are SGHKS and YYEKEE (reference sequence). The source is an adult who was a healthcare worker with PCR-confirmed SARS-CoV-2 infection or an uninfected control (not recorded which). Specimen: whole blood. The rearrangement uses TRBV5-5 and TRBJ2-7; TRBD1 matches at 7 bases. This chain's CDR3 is CASRLRQGPIYEQYF. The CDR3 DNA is TGTGCCAGCAGGCTTCGACAGGGTCCGATCTACGAGCAGTACTTC. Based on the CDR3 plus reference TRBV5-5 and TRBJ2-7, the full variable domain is DAGVTQSPTHLIKTRGQQVTLRCSPISGHKSVSWYQQVLGQGPQFIFQYYEKEERGRGNFPDRFSARQFPNYSSELNVNALLLGDSALYLCASRLRQGPIYEQYFGPGTRLTVT.